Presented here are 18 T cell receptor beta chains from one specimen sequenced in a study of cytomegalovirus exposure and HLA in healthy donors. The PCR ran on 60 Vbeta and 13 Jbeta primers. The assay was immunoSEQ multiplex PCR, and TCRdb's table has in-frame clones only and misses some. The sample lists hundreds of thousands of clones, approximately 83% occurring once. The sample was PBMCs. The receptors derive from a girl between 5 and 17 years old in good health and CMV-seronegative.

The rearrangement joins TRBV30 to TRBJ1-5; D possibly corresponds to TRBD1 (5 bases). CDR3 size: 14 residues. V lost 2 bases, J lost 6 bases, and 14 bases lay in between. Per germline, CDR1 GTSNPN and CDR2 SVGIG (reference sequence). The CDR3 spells CAWSRRQGTQPQHF. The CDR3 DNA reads TGTGCCTGGAGTAGACGCCAGGGAACTCAGCCCCAGCATTTT.

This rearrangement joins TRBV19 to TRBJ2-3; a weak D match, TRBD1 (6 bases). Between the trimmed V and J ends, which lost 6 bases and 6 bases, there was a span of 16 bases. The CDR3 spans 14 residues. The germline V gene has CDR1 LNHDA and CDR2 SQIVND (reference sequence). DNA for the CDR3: TGTGCCAGTAGGAGAATACAGGGTTTGGATACGCAGTATTTT. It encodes CASRRIQGLDTQYF.

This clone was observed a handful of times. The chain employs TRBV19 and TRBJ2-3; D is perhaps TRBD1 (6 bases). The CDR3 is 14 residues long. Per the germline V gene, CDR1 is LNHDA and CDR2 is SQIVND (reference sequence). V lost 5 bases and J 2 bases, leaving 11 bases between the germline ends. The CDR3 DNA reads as TGTGCCAGTAGTCCAGGGGTGTACACAGATACGCAGTATTTT. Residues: CASSPGVYTDTQYF. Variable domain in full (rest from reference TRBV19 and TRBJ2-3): DGGITQSPKYLFRKEGQNVTLSCEQNLNHDAMYWYRQDPGQGLRLIYYSQIVNDFQKGDIAEGYSVSREKKESFPLTVTSAQKNPTAFYLCASSPGVYTDTQYFGPGTRLTVL.

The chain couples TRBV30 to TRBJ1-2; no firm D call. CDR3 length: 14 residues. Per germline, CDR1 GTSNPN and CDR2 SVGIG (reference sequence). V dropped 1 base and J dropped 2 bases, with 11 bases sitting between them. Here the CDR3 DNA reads TGTGCCTGGAGTGGCCACGCACTGAACTATGGCTACACCTTC. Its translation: CAWSGHALNYGYTF.

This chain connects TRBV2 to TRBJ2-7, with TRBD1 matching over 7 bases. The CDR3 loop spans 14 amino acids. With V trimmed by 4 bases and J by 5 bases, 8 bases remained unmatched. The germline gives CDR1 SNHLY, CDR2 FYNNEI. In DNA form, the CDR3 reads TGTGCCAGCAGTGTTTACAGGGGTAACCACGAGCAGTACTTC. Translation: CASSVYRGNHEQYF.

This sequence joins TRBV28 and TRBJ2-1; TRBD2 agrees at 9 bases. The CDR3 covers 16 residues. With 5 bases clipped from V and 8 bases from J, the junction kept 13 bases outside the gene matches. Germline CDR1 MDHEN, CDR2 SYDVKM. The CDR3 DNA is TGTGCCAGCAGTCCCGCTGGCGGGGGGGTCTTTGATGAGCAGTTCTTC. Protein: CASSPAGGGVFDEQFF.

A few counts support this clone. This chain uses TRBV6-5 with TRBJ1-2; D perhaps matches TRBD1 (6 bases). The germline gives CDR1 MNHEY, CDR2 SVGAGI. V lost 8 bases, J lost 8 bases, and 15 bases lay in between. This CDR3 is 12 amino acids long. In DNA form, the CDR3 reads TGTGCCAGCGCACAGGGCCTCTGGGGCTACACCTTC. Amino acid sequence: CASAQGLWGYTF.

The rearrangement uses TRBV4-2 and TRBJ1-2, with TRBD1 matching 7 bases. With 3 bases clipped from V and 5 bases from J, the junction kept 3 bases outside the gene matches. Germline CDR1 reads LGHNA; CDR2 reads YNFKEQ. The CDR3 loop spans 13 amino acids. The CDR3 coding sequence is TGTGCCAGCAGCCAGGAGACAGGGTATGGCTACACCTTC. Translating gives CASSQETGYGYTF.

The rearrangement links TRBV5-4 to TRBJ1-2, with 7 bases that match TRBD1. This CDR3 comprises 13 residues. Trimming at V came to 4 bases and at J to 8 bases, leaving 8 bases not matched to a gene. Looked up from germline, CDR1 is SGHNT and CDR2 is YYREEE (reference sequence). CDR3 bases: TGTGCCAGCAGCCACGACAGGGTATCAGGCTACACCTTC. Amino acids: CASSHDRVSGYTF.

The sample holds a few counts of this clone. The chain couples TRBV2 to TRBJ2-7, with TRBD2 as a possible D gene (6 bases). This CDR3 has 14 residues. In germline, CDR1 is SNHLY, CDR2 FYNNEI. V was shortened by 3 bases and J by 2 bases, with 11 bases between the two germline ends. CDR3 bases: TGTGCCAGCAGTGACAGGGCTAGCGCCTACGAGCAGTACTTC. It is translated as CASSDRASAYEQYF.

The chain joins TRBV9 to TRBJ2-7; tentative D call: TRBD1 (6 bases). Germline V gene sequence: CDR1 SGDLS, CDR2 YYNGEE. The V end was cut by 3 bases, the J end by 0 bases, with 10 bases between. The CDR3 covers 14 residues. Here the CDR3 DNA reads TGTGCCAGCAGCGCTCAGGGGAACTCCTACGAGCAGTACTTC. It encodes CASSAQGNSYEQYF.

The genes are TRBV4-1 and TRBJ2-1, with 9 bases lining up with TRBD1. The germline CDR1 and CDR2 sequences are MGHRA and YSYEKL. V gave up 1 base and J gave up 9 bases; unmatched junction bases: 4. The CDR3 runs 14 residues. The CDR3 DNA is TGCGCCAGCAGCCAAGTGGGACAGGGAGTTGAGCAGTTCTTC. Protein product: CASSQVGQGVEQFF.

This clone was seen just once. CDR3 residues: CATSRDQPGSTDTQYF. CDR3 sequence (DNA): TGTGCCACCAGCAGAGATCAACCGGGAAGCACAGATACGCAGTATTTT. V and J are TRBV15 and TRBJ2-3; the D gene is possibly TRBD2 (5 bases). The CDR3 runs 16 residues. V was shortened by 0 bases and J by 0 bases, with 10 bases between the two germline ends. Germline CDR1 is LNHNV and CDR2 is YYDKDF (reference sequence).

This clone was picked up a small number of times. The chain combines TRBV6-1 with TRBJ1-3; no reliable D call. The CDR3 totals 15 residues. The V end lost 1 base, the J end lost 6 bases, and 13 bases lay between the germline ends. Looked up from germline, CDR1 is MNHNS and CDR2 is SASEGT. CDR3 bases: TGTGCCAGCAGTGAAGGCCCCCGGGAGGAAAACACCATATATTTT. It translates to CASSEGPREENTIYF.

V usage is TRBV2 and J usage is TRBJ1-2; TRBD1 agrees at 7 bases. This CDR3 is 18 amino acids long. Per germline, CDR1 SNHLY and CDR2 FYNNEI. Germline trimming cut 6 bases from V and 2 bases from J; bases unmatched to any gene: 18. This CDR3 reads CASSPPFLRQGPNYGYTF. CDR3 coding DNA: TGTGCCAGCAGCCCCCCCTTCCTCCGACAGGGACCGAACTATGGCTACACCTTC.

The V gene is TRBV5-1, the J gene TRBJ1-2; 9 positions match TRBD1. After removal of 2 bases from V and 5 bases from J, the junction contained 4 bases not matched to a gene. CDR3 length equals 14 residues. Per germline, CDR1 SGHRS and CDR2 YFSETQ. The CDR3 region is CASSFGQGFYGYTF. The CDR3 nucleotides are TGCGCCAGCAGCTTCGGACAGGGGTTTTATGGCTACACCTTC.

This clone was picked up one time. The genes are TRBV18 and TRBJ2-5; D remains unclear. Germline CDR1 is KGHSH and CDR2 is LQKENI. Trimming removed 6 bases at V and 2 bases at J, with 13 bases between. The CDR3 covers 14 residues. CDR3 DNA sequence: TGTGCCAGCTCCCCCGGGTGGGTACAAGAGACCCAGTACTTC. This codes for CASSPGWVQETQYF.

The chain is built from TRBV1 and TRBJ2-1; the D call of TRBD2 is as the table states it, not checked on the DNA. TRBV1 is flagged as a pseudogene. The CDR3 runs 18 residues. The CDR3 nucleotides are TGCACCAGCAGCCAGGCGACCCTAAGCGGGAGGGCCCCAGCCCCGTTGTTCTTC. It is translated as CTSSQATLSGRAPAPLFF.